This TCR beta chain was found in a study of blood T cell repertoires in COVID-19. Germline loops: CDR1 DFQATT, CDR2 SNEGSKA (reference sequence). CDR3 length equals 14 residues. Trimming removed 3 bases from V and 6 bases from J; junction bases left unmatched: 4. TCRdb keeps only in-frame clones here, not all; method: immunoSEQ multiplex PCR. The repertoire holds about 300,000 clones, with under 90% as singletons. The chain links TRBV20-1 to TRBJ2-1, with 11 bases that match TRBD2. This TCR was recovered from a man between 60 and 75 years old who had recovered from COVID-19. Sample: PBMCs or T cells enriched from blood (not recorded which). The DNA of the CDR3 is TGCAGTGCTAGTGAGGGACTAGCGGCCAATGAGCAGTTCTTC. Protein product: CSASEGLAANEQFF.